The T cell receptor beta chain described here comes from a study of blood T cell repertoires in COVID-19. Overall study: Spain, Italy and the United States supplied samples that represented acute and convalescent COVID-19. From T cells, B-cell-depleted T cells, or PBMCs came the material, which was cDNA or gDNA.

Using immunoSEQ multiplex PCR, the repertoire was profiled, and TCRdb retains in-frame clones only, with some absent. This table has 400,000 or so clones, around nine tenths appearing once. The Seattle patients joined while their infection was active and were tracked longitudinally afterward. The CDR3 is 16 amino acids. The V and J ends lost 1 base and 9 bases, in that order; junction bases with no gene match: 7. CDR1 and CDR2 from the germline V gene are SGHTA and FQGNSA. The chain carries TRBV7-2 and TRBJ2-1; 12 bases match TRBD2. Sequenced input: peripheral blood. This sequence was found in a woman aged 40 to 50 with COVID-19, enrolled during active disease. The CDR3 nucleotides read TGTGCCAGCAGCTTAGGCCTAGCGGGGGGGTTCGGTGAGCAGTTCTTC. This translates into CASSLGLAGGFGEQFF.